This TCR beta chain appears in the sequencing data of a study of blood T cell repertoires in COVID-19. Study details: Sites in the United States, Italy and Spain provided acute and convalescent COVID-19 samples.

CDR3 size: 13 residues. CDR1 MNHEY and CDR2 SVGAGI come from the germline V gene. J lost 3 bases, V lost 4 bases, and 3 bases had no gene match. This clone was observed many times. Per the authors' pipeline: Reference gene primer amplification yielded estimated nucleated cell counts. Assay: immunoSEQ multiplex PCR; the TCRdb copy retains only in-frame clones and omits some. V and J calls and clone size follow that table, whereas D and trimming were derived from the DNA. The sample shows 130,000 to 150,000 clones, about 88% of them seen only once. The chain combines TRBV6-5 with TRBJ2-7, with 7 bases aligning to TRBD1. Sequencing was carried out using peripheral blood. The TCR originated in a human donor in a cohort sampled during active COVID-19. In DNA, the CDR3 is TGTGCCAGCAGTTGGACAGGTCGCTACGAGCAGTACTTC. Translating gives CASSWTGRYEQYF.